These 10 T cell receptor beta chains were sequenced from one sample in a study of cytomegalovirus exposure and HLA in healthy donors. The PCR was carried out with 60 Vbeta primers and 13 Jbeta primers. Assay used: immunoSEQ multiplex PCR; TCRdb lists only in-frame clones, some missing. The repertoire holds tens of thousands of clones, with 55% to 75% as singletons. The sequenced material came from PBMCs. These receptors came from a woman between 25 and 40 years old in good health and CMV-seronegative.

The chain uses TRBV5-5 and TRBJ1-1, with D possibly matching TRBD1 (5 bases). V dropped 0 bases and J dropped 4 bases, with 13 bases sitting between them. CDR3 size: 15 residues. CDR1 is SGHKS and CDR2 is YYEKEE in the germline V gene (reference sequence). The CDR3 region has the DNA TGTGCCAGCAGCTTGGGATGGGGGGAGTTCACTGAAGCTTTCTTT. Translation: CASSLGWGEFTEAFF.

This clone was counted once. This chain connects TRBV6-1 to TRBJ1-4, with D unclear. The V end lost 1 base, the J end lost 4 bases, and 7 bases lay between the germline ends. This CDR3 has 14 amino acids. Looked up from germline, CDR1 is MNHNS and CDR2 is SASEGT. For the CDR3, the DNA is TGTGCCAGCAGTGAAGGAAACAGTAATGAAAAACTGTTTTTT. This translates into CASSEGNSNEKLFF.

CDR3 protein: CASSLGTGHTEAFF. In nucleotides, the CDR3 is TGTGCCAGCTCACTGGGGACAGGACACACTGAAGCTTTCTTT. The chain is built from TRBV18 and TRBJ1-1; 8 bases are a match to TRBD1. CDR3 size: 14 residues. The germline V gene encodes CDR1 KGHSH and CDR2 LQKENI. The V segment lost 4 bases and the J segment 3 bases; nucleotides outside the gene matches: 4.

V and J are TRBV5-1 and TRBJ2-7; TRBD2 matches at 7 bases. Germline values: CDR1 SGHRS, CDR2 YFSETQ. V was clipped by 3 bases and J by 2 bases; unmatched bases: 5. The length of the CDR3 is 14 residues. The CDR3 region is CASSWGGPTYEQYF. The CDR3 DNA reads TGCGCCAGCAGCTGGGGGGGTCCGACCTACGAGCAGTACTTC.

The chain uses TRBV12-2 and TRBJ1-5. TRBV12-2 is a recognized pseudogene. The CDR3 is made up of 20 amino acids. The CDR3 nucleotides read TGTGCAAGTCGCATCCCCCGCCCATCCGCGGAGGACTATAGCAATCAGCCCCAGCATTTT. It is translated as CASRIPRPSAEDYSNQPQHF.

CDR3 bases: TGTGCCAGTAGTAACCTAGACAGGGGGCTTCAAGAGACCCAGTACTTC. This translates into CASSNLDRGLQETQYF. The J gene is TRBJ2-5, the V gene TRBV19, with 10 bases matching TRBD1. Germline CDR1 and CDR2: LNHDA and SQIVND (reference sequence). The CDR3 totals 16 residues. Trimming removed 4 bases from V and 2 bases from J; junction bases left unmatched: 7.

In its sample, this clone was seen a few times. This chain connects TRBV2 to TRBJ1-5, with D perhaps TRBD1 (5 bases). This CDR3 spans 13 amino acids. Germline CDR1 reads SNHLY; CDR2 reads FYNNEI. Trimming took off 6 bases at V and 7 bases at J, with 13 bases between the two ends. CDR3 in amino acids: CASRDSGRQPQHF. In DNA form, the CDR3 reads TGTGCCAGCAGAGACAGCGGGCGCCAGCCCCAGCATTTT.

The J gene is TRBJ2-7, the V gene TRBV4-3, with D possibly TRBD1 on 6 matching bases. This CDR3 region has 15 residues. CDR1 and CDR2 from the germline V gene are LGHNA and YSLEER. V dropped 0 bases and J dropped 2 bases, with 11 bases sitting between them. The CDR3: CASSQDLGAPYEQYF. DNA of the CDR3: TGCGCCAGCAGCCAAGATCTGGGGGCCCCCTACGAGCAGTACTTC.

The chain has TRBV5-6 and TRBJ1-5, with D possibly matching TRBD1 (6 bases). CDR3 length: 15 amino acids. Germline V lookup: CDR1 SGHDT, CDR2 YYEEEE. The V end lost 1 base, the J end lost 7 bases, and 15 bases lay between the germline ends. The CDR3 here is CASSLQTGIGQPQHF. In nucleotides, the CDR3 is TGTGCCAGCAGCTTGCAAACAGGGATTGGACAGCCCCAGCATTTT.

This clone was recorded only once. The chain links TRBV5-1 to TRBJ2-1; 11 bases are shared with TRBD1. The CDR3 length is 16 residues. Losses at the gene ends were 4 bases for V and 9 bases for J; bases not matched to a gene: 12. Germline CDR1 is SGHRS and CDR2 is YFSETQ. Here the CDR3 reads CASSLLPGQGDGEQFF. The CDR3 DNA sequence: TGCGCCAGCAGCCTACTACCGGGACAGGGGGATGGTGAGCAGTTCTTC. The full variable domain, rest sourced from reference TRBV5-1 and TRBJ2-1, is KAGVTQTPRYLIKTRGQQVTLSCSPISGHRSVSWYQQTPGQGLQFLFEYFSETQRNKGNFPGRFSGRQFSNSRSEMNVSTLELGDSALYLCASSLLPGQGDGEQFFGPGTRLTVL.